A single sample gave rise to the 3 T cell receptor beta chains below, sequenced in a study of radiation and T cells in renal cell carcinoma. As to time point: blood 4 weeks post-SBRT, at nephrectomy. Treatment here: 15 Gy SBRT to primary tumor, nephrectomy 4 weeks later. This table comes from immunoSEQ multiplex PCR, and its TCRdb copy is limited to in-frame clones, with some not included. Of roughly 64,000 clones listed, 60% to 85% are singletons. The input for sequencing was blood, taken from a patient whose treatment included radiotherapy and nephrectomy. The receptor set was obtained from a man aged 55 to 70 with renal cell carcinoma.

The rearrangement links TRBV7-8 to TRBJ1-2; D might be TRBD1 (6 bases). CDR3 length equals 21 residues. V was shortened by 2 bases and J by 3 bases, with 31 bases between the two germline ends. Germline V lookup: CDR1 SGHVS, CDR2 FQNEAQ. The CDR3: CASSLTRTTGIMTGFDYGYTF. The CDR3 DNA reads as TGTGCCAGCAGCTTAACCCGCACCACAGGGATCATGACCGGTTTTGACTATGGCTACACCTTC.

V gene TRBV7-3 combines with J gene TRBJ2-3, with 11 bases identical to TRBD2. This CDR3 region has 14 residues. After removal of 5 bases from V and 6 bases from J, the junction contained 4 bases not matched to a gene. Germline V CDR1 and CDR2: SGHTA, FQGTGA. In nucleotides, the CDR3 is TGTGCCAGCAGCCTTAGCGGGAGGGCGGATACGCAGTATTTT. This codes for CASSLSGRADTQYF.

This clone has a handful of counts. The V gene is TRBV5-1, the J gene TRBJ1-2, with 7 positions matching TRBD1. This CDR3 contains 13 residues. Trimming removed 2 bases from V and 6 bases from J; junction bases left unmatched: 4. CDR1 is SGHRS, CDR2 YFSETQ, per germline. The CDR3 loop reads CASSLWTGDGYTF. CDR3 DNA sequence: TGCGCCAGCAGCTTATGGACAGGAGATGGCTACACCTTC.